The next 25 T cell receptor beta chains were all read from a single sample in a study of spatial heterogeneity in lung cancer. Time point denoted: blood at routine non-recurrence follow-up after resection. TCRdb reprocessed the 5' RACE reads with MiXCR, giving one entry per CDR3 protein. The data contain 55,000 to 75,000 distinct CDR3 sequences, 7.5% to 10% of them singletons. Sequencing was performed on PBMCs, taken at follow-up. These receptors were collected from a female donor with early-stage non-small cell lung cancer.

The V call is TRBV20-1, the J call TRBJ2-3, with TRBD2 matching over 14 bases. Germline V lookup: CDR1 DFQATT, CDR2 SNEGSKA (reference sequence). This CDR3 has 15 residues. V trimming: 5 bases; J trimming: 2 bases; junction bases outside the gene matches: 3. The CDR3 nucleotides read TGCAGTGCTGGGGGACTAGCGGGAGACACAGATACGCAGTATTTT. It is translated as CSAGGLAGDTDTQYF.

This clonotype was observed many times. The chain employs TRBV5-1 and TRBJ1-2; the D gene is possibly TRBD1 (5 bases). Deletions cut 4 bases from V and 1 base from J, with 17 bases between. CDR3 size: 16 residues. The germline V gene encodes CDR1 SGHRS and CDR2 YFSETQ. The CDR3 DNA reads TGCGCCAGCAGCCCCGGACACGGAAACGTTAACTATGGCTACACCTTC. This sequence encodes CASSPGHGNVNYGYTF.

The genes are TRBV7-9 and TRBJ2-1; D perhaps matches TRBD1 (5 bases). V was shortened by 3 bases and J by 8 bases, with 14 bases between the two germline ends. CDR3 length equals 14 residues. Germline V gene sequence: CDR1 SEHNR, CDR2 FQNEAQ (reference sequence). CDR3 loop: CASSLGFQGDEQFF. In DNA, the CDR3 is TGTGCCAGCAGCTTGGGATTTCAAGGGGATGAGCAGTTCTTC.

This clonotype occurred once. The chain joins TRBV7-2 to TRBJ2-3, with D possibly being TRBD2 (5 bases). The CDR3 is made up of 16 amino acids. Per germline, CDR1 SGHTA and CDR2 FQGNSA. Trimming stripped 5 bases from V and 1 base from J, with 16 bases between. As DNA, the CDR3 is TGTGCCAGCAGCCCGGCGAGGACCGGGGGCACAGATACGCAGTATTTT. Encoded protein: CASSPARTGGTDTQYF.

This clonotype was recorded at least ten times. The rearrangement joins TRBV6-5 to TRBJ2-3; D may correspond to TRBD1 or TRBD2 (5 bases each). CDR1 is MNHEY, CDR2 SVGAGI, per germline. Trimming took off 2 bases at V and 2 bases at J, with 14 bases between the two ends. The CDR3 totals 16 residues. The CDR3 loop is CASSYTEVGDTDTQYF. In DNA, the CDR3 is TGTGCCAGCAGTTACACAGAGGTGGGGGACACAGATACGCAGTATTTT.

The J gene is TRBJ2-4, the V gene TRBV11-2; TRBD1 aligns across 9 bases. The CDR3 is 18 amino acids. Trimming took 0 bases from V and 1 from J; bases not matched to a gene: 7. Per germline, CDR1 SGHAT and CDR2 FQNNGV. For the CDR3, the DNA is TGTGCCAGCAGCTTAGAGCACAGGGGGCAGCTTGCCAAAAACATTCAGTACTTC. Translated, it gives CASSLEHRGQLAKNIQYF.

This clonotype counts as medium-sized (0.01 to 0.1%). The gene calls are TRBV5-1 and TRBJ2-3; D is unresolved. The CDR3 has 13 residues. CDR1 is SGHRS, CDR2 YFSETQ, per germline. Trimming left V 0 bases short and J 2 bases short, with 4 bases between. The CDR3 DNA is TGCGCCAGCAGCTTGGAAACCACAGATACGCAGTATTTT. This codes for CASSLETTDTQYF.

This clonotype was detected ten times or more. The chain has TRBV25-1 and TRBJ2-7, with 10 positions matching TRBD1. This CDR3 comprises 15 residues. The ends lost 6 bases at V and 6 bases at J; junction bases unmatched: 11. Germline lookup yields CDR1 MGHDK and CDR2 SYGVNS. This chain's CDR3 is CASRATGGEGSEQYF. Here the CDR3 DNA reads TGTGCCAGCAGAGCGACAGGGGGCGAAGGGAGCGAGCAGTACTTC.

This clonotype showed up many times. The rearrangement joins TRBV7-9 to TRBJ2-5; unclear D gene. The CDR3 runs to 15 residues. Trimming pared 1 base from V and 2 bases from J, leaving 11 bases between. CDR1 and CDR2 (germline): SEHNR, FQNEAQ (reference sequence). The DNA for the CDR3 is TGTGCCAGCAGCTTAGGCACTGCAGGACAAGAGACCCAGTACTTC. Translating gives CASSLGTAGQETQYF.

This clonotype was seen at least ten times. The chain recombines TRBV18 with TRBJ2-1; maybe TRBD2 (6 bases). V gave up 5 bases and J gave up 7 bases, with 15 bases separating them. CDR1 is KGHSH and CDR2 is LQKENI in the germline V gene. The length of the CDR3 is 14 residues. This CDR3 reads CASSGPGGANEQFF. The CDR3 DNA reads TGTGCCAGCTCAGGCCCAGGAGGGGCGAATGAGCAGTTCTTC.

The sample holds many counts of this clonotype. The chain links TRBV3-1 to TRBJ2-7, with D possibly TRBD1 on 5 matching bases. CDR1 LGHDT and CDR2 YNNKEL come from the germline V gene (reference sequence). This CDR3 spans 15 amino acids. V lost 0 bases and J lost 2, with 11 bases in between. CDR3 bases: TGTGCCAGCAGCCAAGATGGGGCCGGCACCTACGAGCAGTACTTC. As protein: CASSQDGAGTYEQYF.

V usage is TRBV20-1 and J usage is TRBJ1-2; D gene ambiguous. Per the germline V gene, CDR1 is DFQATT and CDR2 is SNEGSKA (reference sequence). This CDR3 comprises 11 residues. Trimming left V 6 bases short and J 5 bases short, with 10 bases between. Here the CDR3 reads CSASEIYGYTF. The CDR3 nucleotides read TGCAGTGCCTCAGAAATTTATGGCTACACCTTC.

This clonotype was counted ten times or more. The CDR3, as DNA: TGTGCCAGCAGCGTAACCGGGACTAGCTCCTTTGAGCAGTACTTC. Encoded protein: CASSVTGTSSFEQYF. J is TRBJ2-7 and V is TRBV7-9; TRBD2 matches at 9 bases. The CDR3 is 15 residues long. Germline lookup yields CDR1 SEHNR and CDR2 FQNEAQ (reference sequence). Germline trimming cut 5 bases from V and 7 bases from J; bases unmatched to any gene: 12. Based on the CDR3 plus reference TRBV7-9 and TRBJ2-7, the full variable domain is DTGVSQNPRHKITKRGQNVTFRCDPISEHNRLYWYRQTLGQGPEFLTYFQNEAQLEKSRLLSDRFSAERPKGSFSTLEIQRTEQGDSAMYLCASSVTGTSSFEQYFGPGTRLTVT.

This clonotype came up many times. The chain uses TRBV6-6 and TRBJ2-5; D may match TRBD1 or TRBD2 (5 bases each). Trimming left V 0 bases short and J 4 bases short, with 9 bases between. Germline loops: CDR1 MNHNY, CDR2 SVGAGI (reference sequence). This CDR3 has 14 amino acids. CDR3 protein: CASSYSGTGETQYF. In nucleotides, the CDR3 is TGTGCCAGCAGTTACTCGGGGACGGGAGAGACCCAGTACTTC.

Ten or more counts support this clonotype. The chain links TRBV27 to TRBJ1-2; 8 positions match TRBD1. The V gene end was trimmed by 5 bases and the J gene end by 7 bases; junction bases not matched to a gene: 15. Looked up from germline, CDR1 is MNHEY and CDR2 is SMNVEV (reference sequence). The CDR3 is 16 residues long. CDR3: CASSPLDRGGYSGYTF. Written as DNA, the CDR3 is TGTGCCAGCAGTCCGCTCGACAGGGGAGGATATAGTGGCTACACCTTC.

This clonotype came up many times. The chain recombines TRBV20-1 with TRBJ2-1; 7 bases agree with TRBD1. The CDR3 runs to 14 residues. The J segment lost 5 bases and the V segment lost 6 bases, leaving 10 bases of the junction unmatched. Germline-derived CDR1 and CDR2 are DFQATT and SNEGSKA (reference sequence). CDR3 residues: CSALEGTEDNEQFF. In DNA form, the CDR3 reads TGCAGTGCCCTAGAGGGGACAGAAGACAATGAGCAGTTCTTC.

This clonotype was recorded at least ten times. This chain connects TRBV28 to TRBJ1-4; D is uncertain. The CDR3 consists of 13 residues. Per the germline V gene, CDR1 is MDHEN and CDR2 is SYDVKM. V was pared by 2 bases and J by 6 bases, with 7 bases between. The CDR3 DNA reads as TGTGCCAGCAGTTTACCCGGACATGAAAAACTGTTTTTT. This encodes CASSLPGHEKLFF.

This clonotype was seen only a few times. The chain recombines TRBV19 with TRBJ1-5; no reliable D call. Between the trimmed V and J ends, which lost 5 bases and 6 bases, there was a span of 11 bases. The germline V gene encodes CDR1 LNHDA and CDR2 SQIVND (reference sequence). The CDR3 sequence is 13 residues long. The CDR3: CASSPNRVQPQHF. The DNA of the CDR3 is TGTGCCAGTAGTCCGAACCGTGTTCAGCCCCAGCATTTT.

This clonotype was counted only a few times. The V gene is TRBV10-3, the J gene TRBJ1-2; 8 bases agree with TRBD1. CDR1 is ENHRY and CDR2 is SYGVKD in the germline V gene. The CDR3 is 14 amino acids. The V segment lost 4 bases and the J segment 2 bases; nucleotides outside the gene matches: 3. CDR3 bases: TGTGCCATCAGTGCCGGGACAGGCAACTATGGCTACACCTTC. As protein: CAISAGTGNYGYTF.

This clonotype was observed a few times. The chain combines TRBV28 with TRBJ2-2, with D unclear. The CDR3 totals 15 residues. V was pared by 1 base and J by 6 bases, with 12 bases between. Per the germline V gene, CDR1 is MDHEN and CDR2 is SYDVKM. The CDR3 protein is CASSLFSSGPGELFF. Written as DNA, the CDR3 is TGTGCCAGCAGTTTATTTTCCTCGGGTCCCGGGGAGCTGTTTTTT.

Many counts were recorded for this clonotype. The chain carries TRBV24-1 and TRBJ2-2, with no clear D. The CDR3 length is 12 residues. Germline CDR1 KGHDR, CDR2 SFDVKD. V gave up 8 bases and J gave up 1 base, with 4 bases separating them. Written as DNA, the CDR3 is TGTGCCACCACGGAGAACACCGGGGAGCTGTTTTTT. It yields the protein CATTENTGELFF.

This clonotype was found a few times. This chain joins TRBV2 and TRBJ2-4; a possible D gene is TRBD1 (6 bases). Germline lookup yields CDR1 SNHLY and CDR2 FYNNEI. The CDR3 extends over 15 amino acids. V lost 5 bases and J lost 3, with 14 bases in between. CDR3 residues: CASSREQGVKNIQYF. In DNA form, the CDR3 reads TGTGCCAGCAGTAGGGAACAGGGAGTCAAAAACATTCAGTACTTC.

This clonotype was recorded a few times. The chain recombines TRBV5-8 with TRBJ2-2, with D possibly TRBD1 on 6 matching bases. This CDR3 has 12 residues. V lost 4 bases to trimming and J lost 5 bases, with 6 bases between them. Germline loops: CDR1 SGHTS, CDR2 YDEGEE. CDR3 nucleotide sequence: TGTGCCAGCAGCGACAGGACCGGGGAGCTGTTTTTT. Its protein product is CASSDRTGELFF.

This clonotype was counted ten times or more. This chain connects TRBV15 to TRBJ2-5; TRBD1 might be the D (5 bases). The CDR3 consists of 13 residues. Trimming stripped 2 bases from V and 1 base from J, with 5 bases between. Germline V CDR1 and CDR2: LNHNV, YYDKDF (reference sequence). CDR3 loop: CATSRTGQETQYF. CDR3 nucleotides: TGTGCCACCAGCAGAACAGGCCAAGAGACCCAGTACTTC.

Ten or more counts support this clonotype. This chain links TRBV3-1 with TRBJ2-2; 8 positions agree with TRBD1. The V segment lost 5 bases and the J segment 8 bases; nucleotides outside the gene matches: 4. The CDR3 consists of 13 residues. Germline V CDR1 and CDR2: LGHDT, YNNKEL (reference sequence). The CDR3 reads CASSGQGVGELFF. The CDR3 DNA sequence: TGTGCCAGCAGCGGACAGGGCGTAGGGGAGCTGTTTTTT.